This is a list of T cell receptor beta chains from one sample in a study of CD8 T cells in Susac syndrome. TCRdb passed the immunoSEQ multiplex PCR reads through MiXCR, listing each CDR3 protein once. The sample holds 100,000 to 150,000 distinct CDR3 sequences, over 75% seen once. The sample consisted of CD8+ T cells from PBMCs. These receptors originate from a human donor with multiple sclerosis. Both conserved end residues are part of each CDR3. The D gene is left open where the match is weak. Size values are once, few and many counts, or a class for expanded clones, and some rows have none.

>TRBJ2-1|NA|NA|TRBV19
TGTGCCAGTACCCCAAACTCTGGGGAGCAGTTCTTC
CASTPNSGEQFF
>TRBJ1-1|NA|NA|TRBV7-6
TGTGCCAGCAGCTTAGACAAGAGTTCAGGAGAAGCTTTCTTT
CASSLDKSSGEAFF
>TRBJ1-5|TRBD1|NA|TRBV19
TGTGCCAGTAGCCTGGGACAGCCTCAGCCCCAGCATTTT
CASSLGQPQPQHF
>TRBJ2-3|NA|NA|TRBV9
TGTGCCAGCAGCGTATCTAGCGGCACAGATACGCAGTATTTT
CASSVSSGTDTQYF
>TRBJ2-1|NA|few|TRBV4-3
TGCGCCAGCAGCCAACAGAGGGCGGTCAATGAGCAGTTCTTC
CASSQQRAVNEQFF
>TRBJ1-2|NA|NA|TRBV27
TGTGCCACCAGAGGCCAGGACTATGGCTACACCTTC
CATRGQDYGYTF
>TRBJ2-1|TRBD2|few|TRBV6-5
TGTGCCAGCAGTTACGGGACTAGCGGGAGTTCCTACAATGAGCAGTTCTTC
CASSYGTSGSSYNEQFF
>TRBJ2-3|TRBD1|NA|TRBV20-1
TGCAGTGCCAGGGACAGGGGGCTGGTAGATACGCAGTATTTT
CSARDRGLVDTQYF
>TRBJ2-2|TRBD1|NA|TRBV28
TGTGCCAGCAGTTTATCCTACAGGGGAAGCACCGGGGAGCTGTTTTTT
CASSLSYRGSTGELFF
>TRBJ2-3|NA|few|TRBV11-1
TGTGCCAGCAGCTTAGCGGGGGGCACAGATACGCAGTATTTT
CASSLAGGTDTQYF
>TRBJ2-1|TRBD2|few|TRBV7-8
TGTGCCAGCAGCCCCGGGACTAGCGGGAGTCAAGGAGAGCAGTTCTTC
CASSPGTSGSQGEQFF
>TRBJ2-7|TRBD2|once|TRBV27
TGTGCCAGCACCGACCGGGGGGACGAGCAGTACTTC
CASTDRGDEQYF
>TRBJ1-2|NA|NA|TRBV29-1
TGCAGCGGGGAGGACCGAGCTAACTATGGCTACACCTTC
CSGEDRANYGYTF
>TRBJ2-4|NA|NA|TRBV7-9
TGTGCCAGCAGCTTAGCGTCCCGCGGCCACTCAGCGGACATTCAGTACTTC
CASSLASRGHSADIQYF
>TRBJ2-4|NA|NA|TRBV10-3
TGTGCCACTTTGGACAGAGAAAACATTCAGTACTTC
CATLDRENIQYF
>TRBJ1-2|NA|once|TRBV12-3/TRBV12-4
TGTGCCAGCAGTTTAGGGAGGGTCTATGGCTACACCTTC
CASSLGRVYGYTF
>TRBJ2-1|NA|NA|TRBV9
TGTGCCAGCAGCCCATCGCGGGGTCTAAATGAGCAGTTCTTC
CASSPSRGLNEQFF
>TRBJ2-7|NA|once|TRBV4-1
TGCGCCAGCAGCCAAGCAGGGGATCTCTACGAGCAGTACTTC
CASSQAGDLYEQYF
>TRBJ1-1|NA|NA|TRBV28
TGTGCCAGCACCCCCGCGGGTACTGAAGCTTTCTTT
CASTPAGTEAFF
>TRBJ1-2|NA|NA|TRBV6-5
TGTGCCAGCAGCACGGGAGTGGGGGATGGCTACACCTTC
CASSTGVGDGYTF
>TRBJ1-1|NA|NA|TRBV7-9
TGTGCCAGCAGCCACCTACGGGGGGCGTACACTGAAGCTTTCTTT
CASSHLRGAYTEAFF
>TRBJ2-5|NA|NA|TRBV28
TGTGCCAGCAGCCGAATCTTTCTAGCTTCGGAGACCCAGTACTTC
CASSRIFLASETQYF
>TRBJ2-7|TRBD1|once|TRBV30
TGTGCCTGTCAATATGGGACAGGGGGCCCCTACGAGCAGTACTTC
CACQYGTGGPYEQYF
>TRBJ1-6|NA|NA|TRBV27
TGTGCCAGCAGTTTAGAGGGGAATTCACCCCTCCACTTT
CASSLEGNSPLHF
>TRBJ1-1|NA|NA|TRBV11-3
TGTGCCAGCAGCTTAGAAGTAACCAGGAACACTGAAGCTTTCTTT
CASSLEVTRNTEAFF
>TRBJ2-3|NA|NA|TRBV7-9
TGTGCCAGCAGCTTTTTGCCGGATACGCAGTATTTT
CASSFLPDTQYF
>TRBJ1-1|NA|NA|TRBV25-1
TGTGCCAGCAGTGACAGTGAAGCTTTCTTT
CASSDSEAFF
>TRBJ1-1|NA|NA|TRBV2
TGTGCCAAACCAGTTGGGAACACTGAAGCTTTCTTT
CAKPVGNTEAFF
>TRBJ2-3|NA|NA|TRBV15
TGTGCCACCAGCAGAGATTCTCGGGGGGCAGGGGGCACAGATACGCAGTATTTT
CATSRDSRGAGGTDTQYF
>TRBJ1-5|NA|NA|TRBV6-6
TGTGCCAGCAGTTACTACGCTGGGGAAAGCAATCAGCCCCAGCATTTT
CASSYYAGESNQPQHF
>TRBJ2-1|NA|NA|TRBV19
TGTGCCAGTAGTATATTTTGGGGGGACGGAAGCAATGAGCAGTTCTTC
CASSIFWGDGSNEQFF
>TRBJ1-1|NA|NA|TRBV7-8
TGTGCCAGCAGCTTAGTTGGCAGGGGCACTGAAGCTTTCTTT
CASSLVGRGTEAFF
>TRBJ2-7|NA|few|TRBV2
TGTGCCAGCACCTACTTACTGGACACCCGCTACGAGCAGTACTTC
CASTYLLDTRYEQYF
>TRBJ1-4|NA|NA|TRBV4-2
TGTGCCAGCAGCCAAGCGCCCCAGGGTGAGGAAAAACTGTTTTTT
CASSQAPQGEEKLFF
>TRBJ2-1|TRBD2|NA|TRBV24-1
TGTGCCACCAGTGATAGGGCGGGGGGCAATGAGCAGTTCTTC
CATSDRAGGNEQFF
>TRBJ1-5|NA|NA|TRBV12-5
TGTGCTAGTGGTTTGGCCATAAATCAGCCCCAGCATTTT
CASGLAINQPQHF
>TRBJ2-7|TRBD1|NA|TRBV7-2
TGTGCCAGCAGCTGGGGACAGGGAAGCTACGAGCAGTACTTC
CASSWGQGSYEQYF
>TRBJ2-7|NA|NA|TRBV28
TGTGCCAGCAGTTTACGGGGGGCCCCCTACGAGCAGTACTTC
CASSLRGAPYEQYF
>TRBJ2-3|TRBD2|NA|TRBV7-9
TGTGCCAGCAGCTTCTTTACTAGCGGGAGTCGATCCACAGATACGCAGTATTTT
CASSFFTSGSRSTDTQYF
>TRBJ2-7|TRBD1|once|TRBV9
TGTGCCAGCAGCATCAGGACAGGGGCCCCCTACGAGCAGTACTTC
CASSIRTGAPYEQYF
>TRBJ2-3|NA|NA|TRBV2
TGTGCCAGCAGTGAAGCCCTCACGGGCGCCGACACAGATACGCAGTATTTT
CASSEALTGADTDTQYF
>TRBJ2-7|NA|NA|TRBV27
TGTGCCAGCAGTTTATCGGACAGCTACGAGCAGTACTTC
CASSLSDSYEQYF
>TRBJ2-1|NA|NA|TRBV11-2
TGTGCCAGCAGCCCCCAACGGGGAAGAGAAACCTACAATGAGCAGTTCTTC
CASSPQRGRETYNEQFF
>TRBJ1-2|NA|NA|TRBV7-9
TGTGCCAGCAGCCCTGGGCCGGGGCGGGGTGGCTACACCTTC
CASSPGPGRGGYTF
>TRBJ2-1|TRBD2|NA|TRBV27
TGTGCCAGCAGTTTAATAGGGACTAGCAATGAGCAGTTCTTC
CASSLIGTSNEQFF
>TRBJ1-5|NA|once|TRBV7-9
TGTGCCAGCAGCTTAACCGACAGAAATCAGCCCCAGCATTTT
CASSLTDRNQPQHF